These 23 T cell receptor beta chains were all obtained from the same sample, sequenced in a study of T cell repertoires in cytomegalovirus infection. For these TCRs, the target antigens are not known. TCRdb reanalysed the reads using MiXCR and keeps one entry per CDR3 protein. The sample holds hundreds of thousands of distinct CDR3 sequences, roughly 31% seen once. The source material was cultured CD8+ T cells from PBMCs, sampled from culture after CMV antigen stimulation. The source is a human donor in good health (CMV status not recorded). Some clones in this sample may be carry-over from other donors' samples.

V and J are TRBV6-5 and TRBJ1-1, with 7 bases identical to TRBD1. CDR1 and CDR2 from the germline V gene are MNHEY and SVGAGI. The ends lost 2 bases at V and 0 bases at J; junction bases unmatched: 6. The CDR3 covers 16 residues. CDR3 DNA: TGTGCCAGCAGTTACATGGCAGGGGGAATGAACACTGAAGCTTTCTTT. Translating gives CASSYMAGGMNTEAFF.

This clonotype occurred a few times. This chain connects TRBV15 to TRBJ2-5, with D possibly matching TRBD1 (5 bases). The CDR3 sequence is 15 residues long. Deletions cut 5 bases from V and 2 bases from J, with 15 bases between. Germline CDR1 reads LNHNV; CDR2 reads YYDKDF (reference sequence). The CDR3 region is CATSPDRGGQETQYF. The CDR3 DNA sequence: TGTGCCACCAGCCCCGATAGGGGCGGACAAGAGACCCAGTACTTC.

In regard to this clonotype: A much larger clone lies a single base off, so this may be a read error. The chain combines TRBV15 with TRBJ2-2; no clear D gene. CDR1 and CDR2 (germline): LNHNV, YYDKDF (reference sequence). V lost 6 bases, J lost 3 bases, and 5 bases lay in between. The CDR3 totals 12 residues. CDR3 DNA: TGTGCCACCAGGGAAGACACCGGGGAGCTGTTTTTT. Residues: CATREDTGELFF.

The rearrangement links TRBV7-9 to TRBJ2-7, with D maybe TRBD2 (5 bases). The germline CDR1 and CDR2 sequences are SEHNR and FQNEAQ (reference sequence). V was trimmed by 4 bases and J by 6 bases, leaving 16 bases between them. This CDR3 is 14 amino acids long. CDR3 protein: CASSSGSDGLEQYF. CDR3 in DNA: TGTGCCAGCAGCTCCGGGTCCGATGGACTCGAGCAGTACTTC.

The rearrangement uses TRBV6-6 and TRBJ1-6, with D possibly TRBD1 on 6 matching bases. Germline values: CDR1 MNHNY, CDR2 SVGAGI (reference sequence). CDR3 size: 14 residues. Trimming pared 2 bases from V and 8 bases from J, leaving 10 bases between. This CDR3 reads CASSYVEGDSPLHF. In DNA, the CDR3 is TGTGCCAGCAGTTACGTCGAGGGGGATTCACCCCTCCACTTT.

CDR3 in DNA: TGCGCCAGCAGCCCCGGAGGGGCCGCTGAGACCCAGTACTTC. Amino acids: CASSPGGAAETQYF. The chain has TRBV4-1 and TRBJ2-5; tentatively, D is TRBD2 (6 bases). The CDR3 is 14 residues long. Trimming cost V 4 bases and J 5 bases, with 14 bases left between them. The germline V gene has CDR1 MGHRA and CDR2 YSYEKL.

This sequence joins TRBV27 and TRBJ1-1; D remains unclear. The CDR3 has 15 amino acids. CDR1 is MNHEY, CDR2 SMNVEV, per germline (reference sequence). With 2 bases removed from V and 5 bases from J, the gap between germline ends came to 15 bases. The CDR3 DNA sequence: TGTGCCAGCAGTTTAACGGGGATGATAATGACTGAAGCTTTCTTT. It yields the protein CASSLTGMIMTEAFF.

This clonotype appeared a few times. The genes are TRBV12-3 or TRBV12-4 and TRBJ2-7; a weak D match, TRBD1 (5 bases). CDR3 size: 15 residues. V lost 3 bases and J lost 6, with 18 bases in between. This CDR3 is CASSFKGISPGEQYF. CDR3 nucleotides: TGTGCCAGCAGTTTTAAGGGGATATCTCCTGGCGAGCAGTACTTC.

V and J are TRBV20-1 and TRBJ2-7, with 10 bases identical to TRBD2. The germline gives CDR1 DFQATT, CDR2 SNEGSKA (reference sequence). The CDR3 has 15 amino acids. With V trimmed by 6 bases and J by 5 bases, 13 bases remained unmatched. The CDR3 DNA reads as TGCAGTGCCCTCCGCCTAGCGGGGGCGAGGAACGAGCAGTACGTC. It codes for CSALRLAGARNEQYV.

This clonotype was seen many times. The rearrangement uses TRBV7-9 and TRBJ2-1, with D perhaps TRBD1 or TRBD2 (5 bases each). CDR3 size: 13 residues. Trimming removed 5 bases from V and 9 bases from J, with 14 bases in between. Germline V gene lookup returns CDR1 SEHNR and CDR2 FQNEAQ (reference sequence). CDR3 protein: CASSPGRRVEQFF. Here the CDR3 DNA reads TGTGCCAGCAGCCCGGGGCGACGGGTTGAGCAGTTCTTC.

This clonotype came up a few times. The chain uses TRBV5-8 and TRBJ2-5; 8 bases are shared with TRBD2. CDR1 SGHTS and CDR2 YDEGEE come from the germline V gene. J was trimmed by 2 bases and V by 4 bases; bases with no gene match: 7. The CDR3 length is 15 residues. CDR3 in amino acids: CASSVGLVDQETQYF. DNA of the CDR3: TGTGCCAGCAGCGTGGGACTAGTAGATCAAGAGACCCAGTACTTC.

This clonotype occurred a few times. The chain carries TRBV4-1 and TRBJ2-5, with 8 bases lining up with TRBD2. Per germline, CDR1 MGHRA and CDR2 YSYEKL. The J segment lost 2 bases and the V segment lost 0 bases, leaving 8 bases of the junction unmatched. The CDR3 is made up of 17 amino acids. The CDR3 protein is CASSQDGLAGLQETQYF. CDR3 bases: TGCGCCAGCAGCCAAGATGGCCTAGCGGGCCTGCAAGAGACCCAGTACTTC.

The V gene is TRBV7-4, the J gene TRBJ2-7, with D tentatively TRBD1 (5 bases). V lost 5 bases and J 2 bases, leaving 13 bases between the germline ends. From germline, CDR1 is SGHVT and CDR2 SQSDAQ. The CDR3 runs to 14 residues. This CDR3 reads CASSADTYTYEQYF. Here the CDR3 DNA reads TGTGCCAGCAGCGCGGACACTTACACCTACGAGCAGTACTTC.

This clonotype has more than one count but fewer than ten. V and J are TRBV11-1 and TRBJ1-1; no clear D. Deletions cut 7 bases from V and 1 base from J, with 13 bases between. The length of the CDR3 is 14 residues. The germline CDR1 and CDR2 sequences are SGHAT and FQDESV (reference sequence). CDR3 loop: CASTFGVWNTEAFF. CDR3 DNA: TGTGCCAGCACCTTTGGGGTTTGGAACACTGAAGCTTTCTTT.

This clonotype was found a few times. The CDR3 region is CASSLLGGRDTEAFF. CDR3 coding DNA: TGTGCCAGCTCCCTGTTAGGGGGAAGAGACACTGAAGCTTTCTTT. The chain couples TRBV7-6 to TRBJ1-1, with D perhaps matching TRBD1 (6 bases). V was clipped by 8 bases and J by 3 bases, with 19 bases between them. Germline loops: CDR1 SGHVS, CDR2 FNYEAQ. The length of the CDR3 is 15 residues.

The rearrangement joins TRBV7-8 to TRBJ2-2; no firm D call. Germline assignment: CDR1 SGHVS and CDR2 FQNEAQ. The CDR3 runs to 14 residues. Trimming took off 2 bases at V and 3 bases at J, with 7 bases between the two ends. CDR3 residues: CASSLPGHTGELFF. The CDR3 DNA sequence: TGTGCCAGCAGCTTACCCGGGCACACCGGGGAGCTGTTTTTT.

The chain uses TRBV9 and TRBJ2-5, with D possibly TRBD1 on 6 matching bases. From germline, CDR1 is SGDLS and CDR2 YYNGEE. CDR3 length: 15 residues. Trimming removed 3 bases at V and 1 base at J, with 13 bases between. This chain's CDR3 is CASSATSGAQETQYF. The CDR3 DNA reads TGTGCCAGCAGCGCCACCTCAGGGGCCCAAGAGACCCAGTACTTC.

The chain carries TRBV27 and TRBJ1-6; a weak D match, TRBD1 (6 bases). The CDR3 totals 16 residues. The V gene lost 6 bases and the J gene lost 14 bases, with 26 bases spanning the gap. In germline, CDR1 is MNHEY, CDR2 SMNVEV (reference sequence). The CDR3 DNA sequence: TGTGCCAGCAGCCTATCGGGGGGGCGGGACCGAATGACCCTCCACTTT. Translating gives CASSLSGGRDRMTLHF.

This clonotype was detected many times. This chain uses TRBV7-8 with TRBJ2-1, with D possibly matching TRBD2 (5 bases). The CDR3 extends over 17 amino acids. The V and J ends lost 8 bases and 5 bases respectively, with 25 bases between them. Germline V gene sequence: CDR1 SGHVS, CDR2 FQNEAQ. The chain's CDR3 is CASQYNNGDSRDNEQFF. As DNA, the CDR3 is TGTGCCAGCCAATACAATAACGGGGATTCGAGGGACAATGAGCAGTTCTTC.

This clonotype has ten or more counts. This chain joins TRBV7-8 and TRBJ2-2; TRBD2 agrees at 9 bases. J gave up 9 bases and V 0 bases, and 11 bases lay outside the gene matches. This CDR3 comprises 17 residues. The germline V gene has CDR1 SGHVS and CDR2 FQNEAQ. CDR3 in DNA: TGTGCCAGCAGCTTAGCTAGCGGGGGTTCTAAGAGCCGGGAGCTGTTTTTT. This translates into CASSLASGGSKSRELFF.

This clonotype was detected only a few times. The V and J genes are TRBV11-1 and TRBJ2-7, with 7 positions matching TRBD1. CDR1 is SGHAT, CDR2 FQDESV, per germline (reference sequence). The CDR3 runs to 15 residues. With 0 bases clipped from V and 4 bases from J, the junction kept 6 bases outside the gene matches. CDR3 in amino acids: CASSLASQGVYEQYF. In DNA form, the CDR3 reads TGTGCCAGCAGCTTAGCGTCGCAGGGGGTGTACGAGCAGTACTTC.

The chain uses TRBV28 and TRBJ1-6, with 7 bases identical to TRBD1. The CDR3 loop spans 14 amino acids. Germline assignment: CDR1 MDHEN and CDR2 SYDVKM. V lost 6 bases and J lost 8; bases outside the gene matches: 7. CDR3 amino acids: CASSSDRLDSPLHF. The CDR3 DNA sequence: TGTGCCAGCAGCTCGGACAGGTTGGATTCACCCCTCCACTTT.

The chain couples TRBV4-3 to TRBJ1-5, with unresolved D. Germline assignment: CDR1 LGHNA and CDR2 YSLEER. The V and J ends lost 0 bases and 3 bases respectively, with 18 bases between them. The CDR3 covers 18 residues. The CDR3 protein is CASSQERVGSGLNQPQHF. In DNA, the CDR3 is TGCGCCAGCAGCCAAGAACGGGTCGGTTCCGGCCTCAATCAGCCCCAGCATTTT.